Listed here is a single T cell receptor beta chain. Its antigen remains unknown. CDR3 length: 14 amino acids. V gave up 7 bases and J gave up 0 bases, with 14 bases separating them. CDR1 and CDR2 from the germline V gene are SGHRS and YFSETQ. This entry comes from a study of T cell responses to AZD1222 COVID-19 vaccine. Study observations and caveats: Two doses of AZD1222 preceded a rise in Spike-specific TCR breadth and depth. White British ancestry dominated among donors, who included more females, and clonal diversity was possibly underestimated. As reported, nearly half of all spike-specific TCRs target variant regions that are unmutated.

The protocol was immunoSEQ multiplex PCR, while the TCRdb copy is restricted to in-frame clones and leaves out a portion. The repertoire has some 200,000 clones, 91% of them found once; the top ten carry roughly 3.5%. The chain couples TRBV5-1 to TRBJ2-7; D is perhaps TRBD1 or TRBD2 (5 bases each). This TCR was recovered from an adult who received the AZD1222 COVID-19 vaccine. The sequenced sample was peripheral blood, obtained 28 days after the second AZD1222 dose. In DNA form, the CDR3 reads TGCGCCAGCTCTAACGGGGCAAGCTCCTACGAGCAGTACTTC. It translates to CASSNGASSYEQYF.